This T cell receptor beta chain is from a study of beta chain features in type 1 diabetes. CD45RO/CCR7/CD25/CD127/CD95/CD27 sorting isolated CD4+ naive, central memory, regulatory and stem cell-like memory cells. As for this clone: The antigen is not known.

cDNA synthesis used the whole RNA isolate, giving expressed TCRB sequences. Assay used: immunoSEQ multiplex PCR; TCRdb lists only in-frame clones, some missing. The sample contains 900,000 or so clones, about a sixth of which appear only once. Study results and limitations: In the patient group, naive, central memory and Treg TCRB repertoires seemed more alike than in the healthy donor group.

The V end lost 1 base, the J end lost 0 bases, and 14 bases lay between the germline ends. CDR1 SGDLS and CDR2 YYNGEE come from the germline V gene. The CDR3 spans 17 residues. The sequenced material came from naive CD4+ T cells from blood. The chain links TRBV9 to TRBJ1-3, with D maybe TRBD1 (5 bases). The receptor's source is a woman aged 18-29 years in good health. In nucleotides, the CDR3 is TGTGCCAGCAGCGTACGGTGGGGAGGGACCTCTGGAAACACCATATATTTT. Amino acids: CASSVRWGGTSGNTIYF.